The present entry profiles one TCR beta chain with its context. Its antigen is unknown. No clone much larger than this one lies a single base away; base qualities are absent. These data are taken from a study of shared T cell receptors in the human thymus (dated by TCRdb to the early 2020s). Turning to the overall study: The study investigated the way shared, self-reactive T-cell receptor alpha chains are produced in the human thymus.

Library construction relied on the immunoSEQ multiplex PCR assay. What TCRdb holds here is the immuneACCESS table cut down to in-frame rearrangements. Part of the clones is not present; checked against another copy, under half of the missing clones reflect an unresolved V gene, and the others are unexplained. For this sample the table gives more than 550,000 clones, of which 75% to 90% were detected only once. The ten largest clones capture over 0.008% of the sample. The CDR3, from cysteine to phenylalanine, totals 17 residues. The only DNA kept is the CDR3, 51 bases in frame from the first base. V and J are truncated by 2 bases and 0 bases respectively, leaving an intervening sequence of 16 bases. Per the germline V gene, SGHVS is the CDR1 and FQNEAQ is the CDR2. A further study also used this sample, focusing on human thymus T cells. As the second study states: Immunologically healthy infants undergoing open corrective cardiac surgery for congenital heart defects in Finland were used as donors. The thymus tissue came from surgical resects taken out during corrective cardiac surgery. Usage of V and J gene segments appeared to be biased in both the thymic and the peripheral blood repertoires. According to the related research, thymic TCR repertoires were highly overlapping among unrelated individuals. TCR alpha and beta repertoires from about 8 infant thymus samples and a few related peripheral blood samples were characterized in the study. Donor ages ranging from about 6 to 244 days were recorded, and about six male and two female infants were included in the cohort. After being mechanically released from the tissue, thymocytes were kept at -70 degrees C in pellets of 10-30 million cells. A QIAsymphony instrument was used to extract genomic DNA from the frozen cell pellets. The immunoSEQ multiplex PCR assay was used to amplify the TCRB and TCRAD loci from a standardized amount of quality-controlled genomic DNA. The V(D)J region was spanned by amplicons of a length sufficient to cover the CDR3 and to identify V and J genes. The commercial immunoSEQ service was used to sequence amplicons on an Illumina platform. Primer bias and sequencing errors were corrected as previously described, and TCRAD and TCRB definitions were based on the IMGT database. Repertoires were analysed with immunoSEQ Analyzer 3.0 and VDJTools, covering basic statistics, V/J segment usage, diversity estimates, rarefaction and pairwise overlap. Chao1, ChaoE, Efron-Thisted, Shannon and inverse Simpson indices were used to estimate diversity, which was also estimated on datasets down-sampled to the smallest sample. Repertoire overlap used strict matching of CDR3 nucleotide sequence, V gene and J gene, with Jaccard-based multidimensional scaling clustering. On average, thymus samples yielded roughly 770,000 unique TCRB clonotypes, whereas blood samples yielded 70,000 to 100,000.

This clonotype originated in a girl under three years old with a congenital heart defect. Donor details come from another sample of the same person, matched by shared clones. The chain couples TRBV7-8 to TRBJ1-1; a confident D gene designation cannot be given. The source material was thymocytes. The CDR3: CASSLRPGNWMNTEAFF. The DNA reads TGTGCCAGCAGCTTAAGGCCAGGAAATTGGATGAACACTGAAGCTTTCTTT.